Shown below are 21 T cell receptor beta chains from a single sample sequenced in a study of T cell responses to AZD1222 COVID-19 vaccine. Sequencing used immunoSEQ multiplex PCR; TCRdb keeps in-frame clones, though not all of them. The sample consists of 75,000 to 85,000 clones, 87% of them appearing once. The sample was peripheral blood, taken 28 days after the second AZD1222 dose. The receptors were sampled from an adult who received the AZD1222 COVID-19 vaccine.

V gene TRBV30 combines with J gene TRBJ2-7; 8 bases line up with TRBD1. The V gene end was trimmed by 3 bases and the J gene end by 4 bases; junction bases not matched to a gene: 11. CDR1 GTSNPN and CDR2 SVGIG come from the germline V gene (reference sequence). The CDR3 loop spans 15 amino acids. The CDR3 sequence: CAWSPKWTGKYEQYF. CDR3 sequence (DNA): TGTGCCTGGAGCCCTAAATGGACAGGGAAATACGAGCAGTACTTC.

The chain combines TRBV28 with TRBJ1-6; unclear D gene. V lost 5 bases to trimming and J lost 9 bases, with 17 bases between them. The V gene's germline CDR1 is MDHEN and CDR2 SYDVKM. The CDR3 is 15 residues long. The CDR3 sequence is CASSISTFPGSPLHF. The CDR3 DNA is TGTGCCAGCAGTATCTCGACATTCCCGGGTTCACCCCTCCACTTT.

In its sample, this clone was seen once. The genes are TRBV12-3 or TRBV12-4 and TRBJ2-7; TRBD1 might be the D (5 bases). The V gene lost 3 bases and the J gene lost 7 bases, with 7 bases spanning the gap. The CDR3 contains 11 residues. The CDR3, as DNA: TGTGCCAGCAGTTTTAGGGGAGAGCAGTACTTC. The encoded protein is CASSFRGEQYF.

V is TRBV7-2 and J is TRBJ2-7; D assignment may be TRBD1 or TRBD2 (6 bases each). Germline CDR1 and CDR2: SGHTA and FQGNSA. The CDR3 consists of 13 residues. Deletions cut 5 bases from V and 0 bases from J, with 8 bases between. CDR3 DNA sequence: TGTGCCAGCAGCGGAGGGGGCTCCTACGAGCAGTACTTC. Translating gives CASSGGGSYEQYF.

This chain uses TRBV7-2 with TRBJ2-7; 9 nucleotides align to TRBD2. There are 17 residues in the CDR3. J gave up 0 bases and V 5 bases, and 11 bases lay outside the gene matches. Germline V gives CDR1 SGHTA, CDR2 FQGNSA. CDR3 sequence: CASSLRVAGDYSYEQYF. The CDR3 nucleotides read TGTGCCAGCAGCCTCCGGGTAGCGGGGGATTACTCCTACGAGCAGTACTTC.

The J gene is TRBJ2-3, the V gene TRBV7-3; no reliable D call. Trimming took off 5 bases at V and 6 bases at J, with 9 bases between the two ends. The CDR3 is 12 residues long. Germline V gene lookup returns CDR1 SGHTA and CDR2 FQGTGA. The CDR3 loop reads CASSLNSDTQYF. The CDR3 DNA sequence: TGTGCCAGCAGCCTCAATAGCGATACGCAGTATTTT. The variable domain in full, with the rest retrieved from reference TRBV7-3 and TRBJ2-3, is GAGVSQTPSNKVTEKGKYVELRCDPISGHTALYWYRQSLGQGPEFLIYFQGTGAADDSGLPNDRFFAVRPEGSVSTLKIQRTERGDSAVYLCASSLNSDTQYFGPGTRLTVL.

CDR3 amino acids: CASSYSFHGTGYEQYF. In nucleotides, the CDR3 is TGTGCCAGCAGTTACTCATTTCACGGGACAGGGTACGAGCAGTACTTC. This sequence joins TRBV6-5 and TRBJ2-7; 9 positions agree with TRBD1. The CDR3 sequence is 16 residues long. After removal of 0 bases from V and 4 bases from J, the junction contained 7 bases not matched to a gene. The V gene's germline CDR1 is MNHEY and CDR2 SVGAGI.

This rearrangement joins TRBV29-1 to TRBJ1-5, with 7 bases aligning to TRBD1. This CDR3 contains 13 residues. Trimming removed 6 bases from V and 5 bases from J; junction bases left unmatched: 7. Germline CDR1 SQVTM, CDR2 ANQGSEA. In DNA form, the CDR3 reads TGCAGCGTACGACAGGGAAGTGATCAGCCCCAGCATTTT. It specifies CSVRQGSDQPQHF.

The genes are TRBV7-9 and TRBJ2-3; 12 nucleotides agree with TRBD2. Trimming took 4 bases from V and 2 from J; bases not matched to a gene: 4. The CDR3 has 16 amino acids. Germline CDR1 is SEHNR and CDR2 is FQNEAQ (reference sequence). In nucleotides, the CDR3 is TGTGCCAGCAGCTACCTAGCGGGGGGGTTCACAGATACGCAGTATTTT. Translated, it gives CASSYLAGGFTDTQYF.

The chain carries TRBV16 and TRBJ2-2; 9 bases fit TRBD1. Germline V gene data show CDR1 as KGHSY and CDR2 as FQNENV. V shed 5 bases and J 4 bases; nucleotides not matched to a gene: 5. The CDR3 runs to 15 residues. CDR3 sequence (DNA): TGTGCCAGCAGCGGTTGGACAGGGGTCACCGGGGAGCTGTTTTTT. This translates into CASSGWTGVTGELFF.

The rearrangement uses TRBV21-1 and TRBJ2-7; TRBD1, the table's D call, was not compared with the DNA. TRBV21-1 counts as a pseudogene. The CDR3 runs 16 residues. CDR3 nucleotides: TGTGCCAGCAGTGAACAGCCTTTCACTCCACCCTACGAGCAGTACTTC. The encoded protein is CASSEQPFTPPYEQYF.

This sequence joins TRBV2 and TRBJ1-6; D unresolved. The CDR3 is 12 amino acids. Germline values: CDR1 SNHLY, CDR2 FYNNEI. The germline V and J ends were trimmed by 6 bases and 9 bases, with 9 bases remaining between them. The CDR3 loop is CASRGLVSPLHF. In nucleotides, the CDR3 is TGTGCCAGCAGAGGACTCGTTTCACCCCTCCACTTT.

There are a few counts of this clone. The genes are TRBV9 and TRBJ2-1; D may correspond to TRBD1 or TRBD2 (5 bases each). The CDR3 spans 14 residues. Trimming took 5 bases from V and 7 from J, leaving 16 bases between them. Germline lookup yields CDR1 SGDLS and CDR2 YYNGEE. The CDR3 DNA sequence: TGTGCCAGCAGGGAACCGGGACCCGGGAATGAGCAGTTCTTC. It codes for CASREPGPGNEQFF.

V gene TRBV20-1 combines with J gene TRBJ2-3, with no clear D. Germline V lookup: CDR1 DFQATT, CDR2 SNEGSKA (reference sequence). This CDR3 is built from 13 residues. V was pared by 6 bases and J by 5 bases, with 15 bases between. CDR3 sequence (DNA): TGCAGTGCCAGTTTGGTTTTTGGAGATACGCAGTATTTT. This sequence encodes CSASLVFGDTQYF.

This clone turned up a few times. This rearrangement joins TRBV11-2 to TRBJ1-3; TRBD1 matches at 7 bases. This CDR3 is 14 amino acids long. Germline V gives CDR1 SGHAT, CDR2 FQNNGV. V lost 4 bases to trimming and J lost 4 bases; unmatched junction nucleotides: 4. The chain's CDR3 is CASSSAGQGNTIYF. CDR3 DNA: TGTGCCAGCAGCTCGGCGGGACAGGGAAACACCATATATTTT.

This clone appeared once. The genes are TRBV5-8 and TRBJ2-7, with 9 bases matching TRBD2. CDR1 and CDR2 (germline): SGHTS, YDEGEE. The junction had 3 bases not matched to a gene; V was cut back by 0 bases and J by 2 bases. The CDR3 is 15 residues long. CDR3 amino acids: CASSLDGGGAYEQYF. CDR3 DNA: TGTGCCAGCAGCTTGGATGGCGGGGGGGCCTACGAGCAGTACTTC.

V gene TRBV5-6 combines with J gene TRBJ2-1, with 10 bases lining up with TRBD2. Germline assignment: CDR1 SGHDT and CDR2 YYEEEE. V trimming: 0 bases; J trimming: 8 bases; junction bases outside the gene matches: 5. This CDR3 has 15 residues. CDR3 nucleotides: TGTGCCAGCAGCTTGGTAAGCGGGGGGGTCCATGAGCAGTTCTTC. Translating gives CASSLVSGGVHEQFF.

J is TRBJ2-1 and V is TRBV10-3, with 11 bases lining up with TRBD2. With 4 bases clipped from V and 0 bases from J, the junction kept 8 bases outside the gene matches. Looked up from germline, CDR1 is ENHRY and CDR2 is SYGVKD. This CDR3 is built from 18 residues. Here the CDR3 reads CAISGLAGGRSSYNEQFF. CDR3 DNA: TGTGCCATCAGTGGTCTAGCGGGGGGCCGAAGCTCCTACAATGAGCAGTTCTTC.

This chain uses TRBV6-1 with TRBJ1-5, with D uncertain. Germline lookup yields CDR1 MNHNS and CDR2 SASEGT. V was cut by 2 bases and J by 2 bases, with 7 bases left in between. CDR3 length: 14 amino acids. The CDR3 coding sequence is TGTGCCAGCAGTGAACATGTGGGCAATCAGCCCCAGCATTTT. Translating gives CASSEHVGNQPQHF.

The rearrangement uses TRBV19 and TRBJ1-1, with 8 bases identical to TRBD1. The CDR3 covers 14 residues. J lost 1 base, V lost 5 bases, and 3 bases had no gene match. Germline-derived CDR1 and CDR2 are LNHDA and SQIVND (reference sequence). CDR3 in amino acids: CASSVTGGNTEAFF. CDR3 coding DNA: TGTGCCAGTAGTGTAACAGGGGGGAACACTGAAGCTTTCTTT.

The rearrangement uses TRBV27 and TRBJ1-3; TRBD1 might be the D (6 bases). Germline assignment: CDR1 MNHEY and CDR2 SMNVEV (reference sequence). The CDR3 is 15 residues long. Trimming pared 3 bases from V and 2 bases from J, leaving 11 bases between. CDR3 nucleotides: TGTGCCAGCAGTTTTAGCCGGGGGCCTGGAAACACCATATATTTT. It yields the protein CASSFSRGPGNTIYF.